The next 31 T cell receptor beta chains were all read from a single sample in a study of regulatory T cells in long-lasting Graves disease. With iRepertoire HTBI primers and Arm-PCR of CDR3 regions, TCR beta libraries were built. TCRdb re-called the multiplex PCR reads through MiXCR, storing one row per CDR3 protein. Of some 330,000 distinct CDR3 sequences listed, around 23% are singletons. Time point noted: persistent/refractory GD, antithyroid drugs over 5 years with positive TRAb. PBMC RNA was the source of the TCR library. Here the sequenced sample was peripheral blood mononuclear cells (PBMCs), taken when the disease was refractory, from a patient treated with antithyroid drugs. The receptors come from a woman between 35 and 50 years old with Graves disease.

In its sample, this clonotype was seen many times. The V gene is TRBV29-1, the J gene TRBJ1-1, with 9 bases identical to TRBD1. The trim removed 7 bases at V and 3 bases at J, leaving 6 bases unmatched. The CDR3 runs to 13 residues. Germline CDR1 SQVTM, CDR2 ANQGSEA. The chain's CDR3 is CSAGQGWDTEAFF. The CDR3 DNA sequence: TGCAGCGCCGGACAGGGGTGGGACACTGAAGCTTTCTTT.

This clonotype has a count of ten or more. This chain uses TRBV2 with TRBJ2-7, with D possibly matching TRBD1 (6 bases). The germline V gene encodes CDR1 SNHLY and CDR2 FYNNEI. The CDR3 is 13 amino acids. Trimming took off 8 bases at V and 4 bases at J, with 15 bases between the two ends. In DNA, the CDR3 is TGTGCCAGCTCAATACAGGGTGGATACGAGCAGTACTTC. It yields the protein CASSIQGGYEQYF.

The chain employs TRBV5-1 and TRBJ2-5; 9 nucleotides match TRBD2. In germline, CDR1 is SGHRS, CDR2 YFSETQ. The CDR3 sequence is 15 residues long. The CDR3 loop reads CDPASGKGMGETQYF. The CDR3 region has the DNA TGCGACCCAGCTAGCGGGAAAGGGATGGGAGAGACCCAGTACTTC. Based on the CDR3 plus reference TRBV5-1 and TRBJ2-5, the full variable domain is KAGVTQTPRYLIKTRGQQVTLSCSPISGHRSVSWYQQTPGQGLQFLFEYFSETQRNKGNFPGRFSGRQFSNSRSEMNVSTLELGDSALYLCDPASGKGMGETQYFGPGTRLLVL.

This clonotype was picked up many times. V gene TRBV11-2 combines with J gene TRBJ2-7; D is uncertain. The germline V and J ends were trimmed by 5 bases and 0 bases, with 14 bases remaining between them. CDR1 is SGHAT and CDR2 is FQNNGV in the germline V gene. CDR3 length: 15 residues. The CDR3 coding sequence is TGTGCCAGCAGCATCAGCGATAACTTCTCCTACGAGCAGTACTTC. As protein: CASSISDNFSYEQYF.

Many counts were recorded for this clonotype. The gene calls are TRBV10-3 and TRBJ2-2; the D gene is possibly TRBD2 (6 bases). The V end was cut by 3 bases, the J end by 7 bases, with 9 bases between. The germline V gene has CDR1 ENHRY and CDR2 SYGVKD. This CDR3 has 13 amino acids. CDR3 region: CAISELGGGELFF. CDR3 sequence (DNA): TGTGCCATCAGTGAATTGGGGGGCGGGGAGCTGTTTTTT.

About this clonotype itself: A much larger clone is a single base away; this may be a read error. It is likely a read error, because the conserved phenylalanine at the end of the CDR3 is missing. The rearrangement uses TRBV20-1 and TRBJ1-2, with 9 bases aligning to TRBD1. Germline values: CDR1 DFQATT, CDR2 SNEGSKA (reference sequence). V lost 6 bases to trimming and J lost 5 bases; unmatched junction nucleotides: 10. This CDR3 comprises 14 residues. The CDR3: CSAVDRGILYGYTL. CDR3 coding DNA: TGCAGTGCCGTAGACAGGGGGATATTATATGGCTACACCCTC.

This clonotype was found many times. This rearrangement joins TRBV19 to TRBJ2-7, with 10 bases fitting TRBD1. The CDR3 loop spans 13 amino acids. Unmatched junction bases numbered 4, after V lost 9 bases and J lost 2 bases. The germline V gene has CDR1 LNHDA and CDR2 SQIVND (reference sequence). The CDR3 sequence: CASSGTGAYEQYF. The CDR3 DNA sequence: TGTGCCAGCAGTGGGACAGGGGCCTACGAGCAGTACTTC.

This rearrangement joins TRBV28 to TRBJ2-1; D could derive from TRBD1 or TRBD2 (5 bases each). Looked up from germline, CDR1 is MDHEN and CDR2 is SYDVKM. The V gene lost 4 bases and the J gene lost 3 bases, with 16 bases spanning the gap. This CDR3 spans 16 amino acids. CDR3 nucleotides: TGTGCCAGCAGTTCCTACGGGACCCTTCTCTACAATGAGCAGTTCTTC. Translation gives CASSSYGTLLYNEQFF.

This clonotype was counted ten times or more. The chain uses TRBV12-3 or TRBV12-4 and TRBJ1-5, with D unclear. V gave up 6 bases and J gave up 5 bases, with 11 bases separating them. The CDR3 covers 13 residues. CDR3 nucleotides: TGTGCCAGCAGCTCGGACTATCATCAGCCCCAGCATTTT. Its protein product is CASSSDYHQPQHF.

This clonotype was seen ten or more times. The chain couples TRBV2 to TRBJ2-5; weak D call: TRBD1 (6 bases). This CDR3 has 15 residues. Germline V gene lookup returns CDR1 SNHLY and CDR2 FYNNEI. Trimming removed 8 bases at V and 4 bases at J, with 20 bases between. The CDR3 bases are TGTGCCAGCGACCAACAGGGTTTAGGCGGAGAGACCCAGTACTTC. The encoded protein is CASDQQGLGGETQYF.

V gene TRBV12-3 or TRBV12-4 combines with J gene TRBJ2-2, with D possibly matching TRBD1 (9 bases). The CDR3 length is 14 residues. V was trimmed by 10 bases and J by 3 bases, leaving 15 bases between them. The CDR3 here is CANRGREDTGELFF. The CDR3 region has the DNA TGTGCCAACAGGGGGCGGGAGGACACCGGGGAGCTGTTTTTT.

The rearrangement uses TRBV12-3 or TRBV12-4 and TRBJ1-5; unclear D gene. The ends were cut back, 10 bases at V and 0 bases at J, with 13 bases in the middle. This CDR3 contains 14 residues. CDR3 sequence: CAIAVGYSNQPQHF. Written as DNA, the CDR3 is TGTGCCATCGCAGTCGGCTATAGCAATCAGCCCCAGCATTTT.

CDR3 region: CASSLGDNTEAFF. The CDR3 DNA reads TGTGCCAGTAGTTTGGGAGATAACACTGAAGCTTTCTTT. The chain is built from TRBV19 and TRBJ1-1, with D unclear. Germline-derived CDR1 and CDR2 are LNHDA and SQIVND (reference sequence). The V and J ends lost 5 bases and 2 bases respectively, with 9 bases between them. The CDR3 extends over 13 amino acids.

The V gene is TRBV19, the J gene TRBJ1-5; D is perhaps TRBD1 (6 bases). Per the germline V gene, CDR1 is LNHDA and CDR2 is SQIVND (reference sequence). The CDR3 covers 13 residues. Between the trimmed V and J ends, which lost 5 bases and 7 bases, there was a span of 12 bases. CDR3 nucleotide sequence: TGTGCCAGTAGTCCGCCAGGGGACCAGCCCCAGCATTTT. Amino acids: CASSPPGDQPQHF.

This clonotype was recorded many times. The CDR3 DNA reads TGTGCCAGCAGCCAAGTCTTTTCGCCGACAGGGGAAGAGACCCAGTACTTC. Encoded protein: CASSQVFSPTGEETQYF. V is TRBV3-1 and J is TRBJ2-5; 8 nucleotides agree with TRBD1. Germline V lookup: CDR1 LGHDT, CDR2 YNNKEL (reference sequence). V lost 1 base and J lost 3; bases outside the gene matches: 10. The CDR3 sequence is 17 residues long.

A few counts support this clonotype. CDR3 residues: CASSRGGTGANYGYTF. CDR3 in DNA: TGTGCCAGCAGTCGAGGAGGGACAGGGGCCAACTATGGCTACACCTTC. The chain couples TRBV3-1 to TRBJ1-2, with 10 bases identical to TRBD1. Germline lookup yields CDR1 LGHDT and CDR2 YNNKEL (reference sequence). This CDR3 has 16 amino acids. The junction had 9 bases not matched to a gene; V was cut back by 6 bases and J by 2 bases.

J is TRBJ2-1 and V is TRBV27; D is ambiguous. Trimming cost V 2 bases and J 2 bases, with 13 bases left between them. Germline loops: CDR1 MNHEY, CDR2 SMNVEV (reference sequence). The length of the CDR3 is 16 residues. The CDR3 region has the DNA TGTGCCAGCAGTTTAATAGGGCTATCCACCTACAATGAGCAGTTCTTC. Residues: CASSLIGLSTYNEQFF.

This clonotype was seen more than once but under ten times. The CDR3 loop reads CASSSGAPPNEKLFF. Here the CDR3 DNA reads TGCGCCAGCAGCTCTGGAGCCCCTCCTAATGAAAAACTGTTTTTT. V and J are TRBV5-1 and TRBJ1-4, with D unresolved. Trimming left V 3 bases short and J 3 bases short, with 12 bases between. Germline V CDR1 and CDR2: SGHRS, YFSETQ. CDR3 length: 15 amino acids. The entire variable domain, with the rest obtained from reference TRBV5-1 and TRBJ1-4, is as follows: KAGVTQTPRYLIKTRGQQVTLSCSPISGHRSVSWYQQTPGQGLQFLFEYFSETQRNKGNFPGRFSGRQFSNSRSEMNVSTLELGDSALYLCASSSGAPPNEKLFFGSGTQLSVL.

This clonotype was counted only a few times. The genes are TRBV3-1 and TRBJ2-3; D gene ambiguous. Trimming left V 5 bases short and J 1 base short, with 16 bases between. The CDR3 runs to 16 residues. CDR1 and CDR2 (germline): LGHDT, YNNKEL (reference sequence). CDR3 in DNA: TGTGCCAGCAGCTCGAGATCCGTCTCCGGCACAGATACGCAGTATTTT. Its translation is CASSSRSVSGTDTQYF.

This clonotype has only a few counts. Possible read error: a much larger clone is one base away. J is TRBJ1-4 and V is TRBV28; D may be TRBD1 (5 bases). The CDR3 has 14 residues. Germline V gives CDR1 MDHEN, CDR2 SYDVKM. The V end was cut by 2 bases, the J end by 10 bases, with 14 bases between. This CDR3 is CASSLRGRDGKLFF. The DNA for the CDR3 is TGTGCCAGCAGTTTAAGGGGTAGGGATGGAAAACTGTTTTTT.

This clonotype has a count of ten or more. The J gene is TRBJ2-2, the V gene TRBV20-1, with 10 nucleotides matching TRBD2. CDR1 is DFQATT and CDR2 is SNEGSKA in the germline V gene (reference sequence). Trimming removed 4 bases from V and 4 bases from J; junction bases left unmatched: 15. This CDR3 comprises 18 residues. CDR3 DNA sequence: TGCAGTGCTAAGGGACTAGCGCCAAGAAGGAGGGGCACCGGGGAGCTGTTTTTT. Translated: CSAKGLAPRRRGTGELFF.

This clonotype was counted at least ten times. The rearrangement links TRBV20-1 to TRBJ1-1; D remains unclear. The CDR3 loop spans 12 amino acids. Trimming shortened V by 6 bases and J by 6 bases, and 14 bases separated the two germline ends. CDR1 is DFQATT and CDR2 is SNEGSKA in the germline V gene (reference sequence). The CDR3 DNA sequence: TGCAGTGCAGATACTAGGAGGGCTGAAGCTTTCTTT. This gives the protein CSADTRRAEAFF.

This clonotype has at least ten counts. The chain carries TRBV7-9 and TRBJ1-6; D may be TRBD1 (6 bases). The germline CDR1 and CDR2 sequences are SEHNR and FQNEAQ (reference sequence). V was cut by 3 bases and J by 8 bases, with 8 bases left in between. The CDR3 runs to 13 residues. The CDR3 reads CASSFEGDSPLHF. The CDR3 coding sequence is TGTGCCAGCAGCTTTGAGGGGGATTCACCCCTCCACTTT.

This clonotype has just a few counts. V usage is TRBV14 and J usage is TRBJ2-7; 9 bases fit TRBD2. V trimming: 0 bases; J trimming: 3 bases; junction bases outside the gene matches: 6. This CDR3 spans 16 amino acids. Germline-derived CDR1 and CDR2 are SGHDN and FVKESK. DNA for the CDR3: TGTGCCAGCAGCCAAGATCAGGGGACTAGCCACTACGAGCAGTACTTC. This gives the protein CASSQDQGTSHYEQYF.

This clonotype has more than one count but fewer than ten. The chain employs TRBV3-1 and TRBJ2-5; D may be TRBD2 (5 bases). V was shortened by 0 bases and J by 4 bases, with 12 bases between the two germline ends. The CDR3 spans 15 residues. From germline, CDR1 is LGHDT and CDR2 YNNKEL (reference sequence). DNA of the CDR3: TGTGCCAGCAGCCAAGATTTCGGGGTAGGAGAGACCCAGTACTTC. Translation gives CASSQDFGVGETQYF.

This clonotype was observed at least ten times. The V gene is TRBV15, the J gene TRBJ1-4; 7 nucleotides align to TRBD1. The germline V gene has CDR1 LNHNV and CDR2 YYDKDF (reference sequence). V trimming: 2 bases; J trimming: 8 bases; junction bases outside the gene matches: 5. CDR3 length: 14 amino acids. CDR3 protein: CATSRRQGEEKLFF. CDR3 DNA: TGTGCCACCAGCAGAAGACAGGGCGAAGAAAAACTGTTTTTT.

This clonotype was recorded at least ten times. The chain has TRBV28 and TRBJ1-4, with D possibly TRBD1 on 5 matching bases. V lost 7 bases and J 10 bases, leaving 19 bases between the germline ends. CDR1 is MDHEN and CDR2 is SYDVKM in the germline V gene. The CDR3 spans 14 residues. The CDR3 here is CASKAGVKSGKLFF. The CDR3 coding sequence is TGTGCCAGCAAAGCGGGGGTGAAGAGTGGAAAACTGTTTTTT.

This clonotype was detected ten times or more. The DNA of the CDR3 is TGTGCCAGCAGCCCGGGACAGCCGAACACCGGGGAGCTGTTTTTT. As protein: CASSPGQPNTGELFF. The rearrangement links TRBV2 to TRBJ2-2, with TRBD1 identical over 7 bases. V gave up 6 bases and J gave up 0 bases; unmatched junction bases: 4. The CDR3 covers 15 residues. CDR1 and CDR2 from the germline V gene are SNHLY and FYNNEI.

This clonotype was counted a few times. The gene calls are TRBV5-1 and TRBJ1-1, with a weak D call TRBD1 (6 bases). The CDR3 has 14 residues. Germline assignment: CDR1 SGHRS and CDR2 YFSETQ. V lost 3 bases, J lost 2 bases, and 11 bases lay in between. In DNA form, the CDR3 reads TGCGCCAGCAGCTCCGGGACACCCAACACTGAAGCTTTCTTT. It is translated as CASSSGTPNTEAFF.

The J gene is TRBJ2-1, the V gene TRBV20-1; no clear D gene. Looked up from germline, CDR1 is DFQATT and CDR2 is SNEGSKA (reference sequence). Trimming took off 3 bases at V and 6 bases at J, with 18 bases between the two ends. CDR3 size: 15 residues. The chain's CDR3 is CSASGPLNLGNEQFF. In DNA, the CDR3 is TGCAGTGCTAGCGGACCATTAAATTTGGGCAATGAGCAGTTCTTC.

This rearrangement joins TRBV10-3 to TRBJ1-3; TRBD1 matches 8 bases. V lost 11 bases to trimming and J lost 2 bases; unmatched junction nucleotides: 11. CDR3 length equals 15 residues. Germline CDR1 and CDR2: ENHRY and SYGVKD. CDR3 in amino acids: CAVQTGVIPGNTIYF. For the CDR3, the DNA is TGTGCCGTACAGACAGGGGTTATTCCTGGAAACACCATATATTTT.